The 26 T cell receptor beta chains listed next were all sequenced from one sample in a study of somatic mutations in cytotoxic T cells in rheumatoid arthritis. TCRdb's table, derived via immunoSEQ multiplex PCR, lists solely in-frame clones and lacks some. This table holds 17,000 or so clones, 65% to 85% found once. Sequenced sample: CD8+ T cells sorted from blood. Source of these receptors: an adult with rheumatoid arthritis.

This clone was seen once. The chain is built from TRBV27 and TRBJ2-1; 11 nucleotides align to TRBD2. Germline V gives CDR1 MNHEY, CDR2 SMNVEV (reference sequence). Trimming took 4 bases from V and 5 from J; bases not matched to a gene: 4. This CDR3 has 15 amino acids. This CDR3 reads CASSWGTSGNNEQFF. For the CDR3, the DNA is TGTGCCAGCAGTTGGGGGACTAGCGGAAACAATGAGCAGTTCTTC.

The V call is TRBV6-1, the J call TRBJ2-5; D perhaps matches TRBD1 (5 bases). Gene TRBJ2-7 matches the end of the DNA better, so the J call may be wrong. This CDR3 has 13 residues. The germline CDR1 and CDR2 sequences are MNHNS and SASEGT. This CDR3 is CASSARTIYEQYF. Here the CDR3 DNA reads TGTGCCAGCAGTGCCCGGACAATCTACGAGCAGTACTTC.

A note on this clone: The junction departs from germline at one end; a sequencing error may be responsible. The chain couples TRBV7-9 to TRBJ1-2, with a possible D match to TRBD1 (6 bases). Germline CDR1 reads SEHNR; CDR2 reads FQNEAQ (reference sequence). The length of the CDR3 is 15 residues. In nucleotides, the CDR3 is TGTGCCGGCAGCAAACCTTTGGACAGTAACTATGGCTACACCTTC. This sequence encodes CAGSKPLDSNYGYTF.

The chain couples TRBV4-2 to TRBJ2-3; D may be TRBD2 (5 bases). This CDR3 region has 13 residues. V was clipped by 4 bases and J by 2 bases, with 7 bases between them. The germline V gene has CDR1 LGHNA and CDR2 YNFKEQ. Written as DNA, the CDR3 is TGTGCCAGCAGCCTGACTACCACAGATACGCAGTATTTT. Translation gives CASSLTTTDTQYF.

The rearrangement links TRBV7-6 to TRBJ2-2; no clear D. The germline gives CDR1 SGHVS, CDR2 FNYEAQ. The CDR3 has 13 amino acids. The V end lost 5 bases, the J end lost 6 bases, and 10 bases lay between the germline ends. As DNA, the CDR3 is TGTGCCAGCAGCCATAGCTCCCCCGGGGAGCTGTTTTTT. This gives the protein CASSHSSPGELFF.

The V gene is TRBV27, the J gene TRBJ1-1; 10 positions agree with TRBD1. V was pared by 6 bases and J by 4 bases, with 5 bases of the junction left unmatched. CDR1 is MNHEY and CDR2 is SMNVEV in the germline V gene (reference sequence). The CDR3 runs 14 residues. The CDR3 sequence: CASRTTGGPTEAFF. DNA for the CDR3: TGTGCCAGCAGGACGACAGGGGGCCCCACTGAAGCTTTCTTT.

This clone was picked up a small number of times. The chain employs TRBV6-6 and TRBJ1-2, with 10 bases that match TRBD1. This CDR3 is 16 amino acids long. The trim removed 2 bases at V and 7 bases at J, leaving 10 bases unmatched. Germline lookup yields CDR1 MNHNY and CDR2 SVGAGI (reference sequence). The CDR3: CASSYLARGQGSGYTF. For the CDR3, the DNA is TGTGCCAGCAGTTACCTCGCCCGGGGACAGGGGTCTGGCTACACCTTC.

The rearrangement joins TRBV6-6 to TRBJ2-7; D uncertain. The V gene's germline CDR1 is MNHNY and CDR2 SVGAGI (reference sequence). This CDR3 is built from 13 residues. Trimming removed 0 bases from V and 7 bases from J, with 10 bases in between. The CDR3 bases are TGTGCCAGCAGTTACTCAGGCGCTGGGGAGCAGTACTTC. As protein: CASSYSGAGEQYF.

This clone was recorded a few times. V is TRBV4-2 and J is TRBJ1-4; a weak D match, TRBD1 (6 bases). Per germline, CDR1 LGHNA and CDR2 YNFKEQ. This CDR3 has 16 amino acids. Trimming cost V 2 bases and J 6 bases, with 16 bases left between them. The CDR3 loop is CASSQTPGTLDEKLFF. The CDR3 DNA reads as TGTGCCAGCAGCCAAACCCCCGGGACACTAGATGAAAAACTGTTTTTT.

The chain links TRBV6-6 to TRBJ2-7; D uncertain. This CDR3 has 12 amino acids. V gave up 5 bases and J gave up 3 bases, with 8 bases separating them. Looked up from germline, CDR1 is MNHNY and CDR2 is SVGAGI (reference sequence). The CDR3 region is CASSASIYEQYF. CDR3 coding DNA: TGTGCCAGCAGTGCGAGCATCTACGAGCAGTACTTC.

This chain connects TRBV10-3 to TRBJ2-3; TRBD2 matches 7 bases. CDR1 and CDR2 (germline): ENHRY, SYGVKD. The junction had 2 bases not matched to a gene; V was cut back by 5 bases and J by 0 bases. The CDR3 is 14 amino acids. CDR3 bases: TGTGCCATCAGTCTAGCGGTTAGCACAGATACGCAGTATTTT. This sequence encodes CAISLAVSTDTQYF.

This chain uses TRBV6-1 with TRBJ1-5; D remains ambiguous. CDR3 length: 15 amino acids. Germline CDR1 MNHNS, CDR2 SASEGT. Between the trimmed V and J ends, which lost 4 bases and 0 bases, there was a span of 10 bases. The CDR3 region is CASSVLRYSNQPQHF. The CDR3, as DNA: TGTGCCAGCAGTGTACTGAGGTATAGCAATCAGCCCCAGCATTTT.

Concerning this clone: Other DNA sequences within the sample encode an identical CDR3. This chain joins TRBV27 and TRBJ2-7; D is perhaps TRBD1 (6 bases). The CDR3 covers 13 residues. Germline CDR1 reads MNHEY; CDR2 reads SMNVEV (reference sequence). Trimming removed 5 bases from V and 1 base from J, with 9 bases in between. DNA of the CDR3: TGTGCCAGCAGTCTGACAGGTTCCTACGAGCAGTACTTC. Amino acids: CASSLTGSYEQYF.

A single count supports this clone. The V call is TRBV6-1, the J call TRBJ1-2, with 11 bases aligning to TRBD1. Unmatched junction bases numbered 20, after V lost 4 bases and J lost 7 bases. This CDR3 has 19 amino acids. Germline assignment: CDR1 MNHNS and CDR2 SASEGT. The CDR3 coding sequence is TGTGCCAGCAGTGCTACTTGGACAGGGGGCCGGGTTTCATCAGGTGGCTACACCTTC. It specifies CASSATWTGGRVSSGGYTF.

A single count supports this clone. This sequence joins TRBV2 and TRBJ2-1; perhaps TRBD2 as D (7 bases). V was shortened by 1 base and J by 4 bases, with 14 bases between the two germline ends. CDR1 and CDR2 from the germline V gene are SNHLY and FYNNEI. The CDR3 runs 16 residues. CDR3 loop: CASSEVGGGYYNEQFF. The CDR3 nucleotides are TGTGCCAGCAGTGAAGTCGGCGGGGGCTATTACAATGAGCAGTTCTTC.

In this sample, this clone turned up a few times. This sequence joins TRBV9 and TRBJ1-2, with D perhaps matching TRBD1 (5 bases). The CDR3 runs 13 residues. The germline V gene has CDR1 SGDLS and CDR2 YYNGEE. The ends were cut back, 3 bases at V and 10 bases at J, with 16 bases in the middle. In DNA, the CDR3 is TGTGCCAGCAGCGGGCTGGGGGGTGCTGACTACACCTTC. Protein product: CASSGLGGADYTF.

The chain couples TRBV5-6 to TRBJ1-2; no clear D gene. CDR3 length: 14 residues. Germline CDR1 and CDR2: SGHDT and YYEEEE. Trimming took 4 bases from V and 0 from J, leaving 10 bases between them. The CDR3 DNA follows: TGTGCCAGCAGCCAGGTTGGAACTAACTATGGCTACACCTTC. It encodes CASSQVGTNYGYTF.

The rearrangement joins TRBV30 to TRBJ2-7; no definite D call. The CDR3 is 12 amino acids. From germline, CDR1 is GTSNPN and CDR2 SVGIG (reference sequence). Deletions cut 1 base from V and 4 bases from J, with 8 bases between. Here the CDR3 reads CAWSARVYEQYF. CDR3 DNA sequence: TGTGCCTGGAGTGCAAGGGTGTACGAGCAGTACTTC.

V is TRBV11-2 and J is TRBJ1-2; the D is unclear. The CDR3 is 13 amino acids. Germline CDR1 reads SGHAT; CDR2 reads FQNNGV. V lost 2 bases and J 5 bases, leaving 9 bases between the germline ends. Written as DNA, the CDR3 is TGTGCCAGCAGCTTACTCCCTACTTATGGCTACACCTTC. Translating it yields CASSLLPTYGYTF.

J is TRBJ2-3 and V is TRBV11-2; 10 positions match TRBD1. With 2 bases clipped from V and 0 bases from J, the junction kept 8 bases outside the gene matches. CDR3 size: 18 residues. The germline CDR1 and CDR2 sequences are SGHAT and FQNNGV. Here the CDR3 DNA reads TGTGCCAGCAGCTTAAACGACAGGGGGCTTACTAGCACAGATACGCAGTATTTT. This sequence encodes CASSLNDRGLTSTDTQYF.

This clone was seen once. V gene TRBV9 combines with J gene TRBJ2-1, with 13 bases fitting TRBD2. The CDR3 spans 18 residues. Trimming cost V 3 bases and J 0 bases; bases outside gene matches: 6. Germline V gene lookup returns CDR1 SGDLS and CDR2 YYNGEE. The CDR3 nucleotides are TGTGCCAGCAGCGACACTAGCGGGGGGGGCATCTCCTACAATGAGCAGTTCTTC. The encoded protein is CASSDTSGGGISYNEQFF. Full variable domain (missing parts from reference TRBV9 and TRBJ2-1): DSGVTQTPKHLITATGQRVTLRCSPRSGDLSVYWYQQSLDQGLQFLIQYYNGEERAKGNILERFSAQQFPDLHSELNLSSLELGDSALYFCASSDTSGGGISYNEQFFGPGTRLTVL.

The V call is TRBV19, the J call TRBJ2-1; TRBD2 is a possible D gene (6 bases). The length of the CDR3 is 13 residues. V lost 3 bases and J lost 9, with 12 bases in between. The germline V gene has CDR1 LNHDA and CDR2 SQIVND (reference sequence). Here the CDR3 reads CASSIGTSGEQFF. CDR3 nucleotides: TGTGCCAGTAGTATCGGGACTTCGGGTGAGCAGTTCTTC.

The V gene is TRBV2, the J gene TRBJ1-2, with TRBD1 as a possible D gene (5 bases). The CDR3 sequence is 17 residues long. In germline, CDR1 is SNHLY, CDR2 FYNNEI. V was shortened by 3 bases and J by 0 bases, with 17 bases between the two germline ends. The CDR3 loop is CASSDWGRQGPNYGYTF. As DNA, the CDR3 is TGTGCCAGCAGTGATTGGGGACGGCAGGGCCCTAACTATGGCTACACCTTC.

The chain links TRBV27 to TRBJ1-4, with 7 bases that match TRBD1. CDR1 and CDR2 from the germline V gene are MNHEY and SMNVEV (reference sequence). V lost 6 bases to trimming and J lost 5 bases; unmatched junction nucleotides: 6. The CDR3 is 14 residues long. The CDR3 bases are TGTGCCAGCAGACCCGGGACAGAAAATGAAAAACTGTTTTTT. This codes for CASRPGTENEKLFF.

The rearrangement uses TRBV9 and TRBJ2-7; D is uncertain. V lost 0 bases, J lost 6 bases, and 7 bases lay in between. The CDR3 extends over 12 amino acids. The germline CDR1 and CDR2 sequences are SGDLS and YYNGEE. CDR3 sequence (DNA): TGTGCCAGCAGCGTAGGAGGCGGCGAGCAGTACTTC. Translated: CASSVGGGEQYF.

The CDR3 DNA follows: TGTGCCAGCACCTTCCGTGGCTCTGGAAACACCATATATTTT. Translating it yields CASTFRGSGNTIYF. This chain uses TRBV5-4 with TRBJ1-3; no firm D call. CDR1 and CDR2 (germline): SGHNT, YYREEE (reference sequence). The CDR3 consists of 14 residues. Trimming shortened V by 6 bases and J by 0 bases, and 10 bases separated the two germline ends.